The clone carrying this T cell receptor (beta chain) was counted many times. This sample stems from a study of neurological immune-mediated disorders. Across the whole study: A relapsing-remitting course was seen in about 90% of the roughly 35 multiple sclerosis patients and a secondary progressive course in 3.

The germline V gene has CDR1 DFQATT and CDR2 SNEGSKA (reference sequence). Trimming shortened V by 1 base and J by 3 bases, and 10 bases separated the two germline ends. The CDR3 loop spans 13 amino acids. Synthesis of cDNA was carried out by template-switch 5'RACE. The reaction used 10-nucleotide random UMIs. TCRdb recomputed calls from the 5' RACE reads with MiXCR, one row per CDR3 protein. The sample contains around 130,000 distinct CDR3 sequences, approximately 3.2% of which appear only once. V and J are TRBV20-1 and TRBJ2-7; a weak D match, TRBD1 (5 bases). The receptor was derived from a woman aged 25 to 39 with multiple sclerosis. Sequencing used PBMCs. The CDR3 nucleotides are TGCAGTGCTAGAGGGGGCAGGGACTACGAGCAGTACTTC. As protein: CSARGGRDYEQYF.